This TCR beta chain comes out of a study of OX40 agonist ivuxolimab in advanced cancers. Study-level background: Ivuxolimab, an agonist antibody against OX40 (CD134), was given to patients. At doses from 0.01 to 10 mg/kg, patients were given intravenous ivuxolimab every 2 weeks. Treatment received earlier with anti-PD-1, anti-PD-L1 or anti-CTLA-4 agents was allowed, and over 30% had some.

A word on this clone: Antigen specificity is unknown.

V lost 1 base, J lost 6 bases, and 8 bases lay in between. From germline, CDR1 is SGHDT and CDR2 YYEEEE. CDR3 length equals 12 residues. Overall study findings and caveats: There was clonal expansion of CD4+ and CD8+ blood T cells by week 6 at 0.1 to 3.0 mg/kg.

The assay was immunoSEQ multiplex PCR, and TCRdb's table has in-frame clones only and misses some. The top ten clones hold 0.32% of a sample with tens of thousands of clones, around 86% of them seen once. The specimen was CD4+ or CD8+ T cells sorted from blood, collected in a trial of the OX40 agonist ivuxolimab. The TCR originated in an adult with an advanced solid tumor such as melanoma, head and neck, liver or kidney cancer. The J gene is TRBJ2-7, the V gene TRBV5-6; D is possibly TRBD2 (6 bases). The CDR3 spells CASSLFGGEQYF. In nucleotides, the CDR3 is TGTGCCAGCAGCTTGTTCGGGGGCGAGCAGTACTTC.